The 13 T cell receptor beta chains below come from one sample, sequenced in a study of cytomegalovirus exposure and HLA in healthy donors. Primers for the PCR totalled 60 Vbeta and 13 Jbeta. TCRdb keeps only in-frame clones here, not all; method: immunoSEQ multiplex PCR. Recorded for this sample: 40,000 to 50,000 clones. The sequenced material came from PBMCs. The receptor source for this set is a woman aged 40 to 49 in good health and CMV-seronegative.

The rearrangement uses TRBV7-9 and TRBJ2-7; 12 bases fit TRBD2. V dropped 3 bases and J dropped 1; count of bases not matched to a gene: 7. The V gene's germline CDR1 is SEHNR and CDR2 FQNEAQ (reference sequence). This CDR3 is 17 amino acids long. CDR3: CASSFVRGLAGSYEQYF. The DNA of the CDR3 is TGTGCCAGCAGCTTTGTTCGGGGACTAGCGGGTTCCTACGAGCAGTACTTC.

The CDR3 spells CASSGGGAGYEQYF. CDR3 DNA sequence: TGTGCCAGCAGTGGAGGCGGGGCCGGCTACGAGCAGTACTTC. The V and J genes are TRBV2 and TRBJ2-7, with D tentatively TRBD2 (6 bases). The CDR3 is 14 residues long. Germline lookup yields CDR1 SNHLY and CDR2 FYNNEI. The V gene lost 4 bases and the J gene lost 3 bases, with 13 bases spanning the gap.

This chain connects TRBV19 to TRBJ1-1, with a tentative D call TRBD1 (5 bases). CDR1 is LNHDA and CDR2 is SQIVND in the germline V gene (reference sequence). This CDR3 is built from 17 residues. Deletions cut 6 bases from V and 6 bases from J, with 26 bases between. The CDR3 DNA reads TGTGCCAGTAGGAACTCAGGGTTGGATGGGGCAGGTGCTGAAGCTTTCTTT. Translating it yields CASRNSGLDGAGAEAFF.

The CDR3 is CAWDRDPMNTEAFF. In DNA form, the CDR3 reads TGTGCCTGGGACAGGGACCCGATGAACACTGAAGCTTTCTTT. J is TRBJ1-1 and V is TRBV30; the match to TRBD1 covers 7 bases. Germline V lookup: CDR1 GTSNPN, CDR2 SVGIG (reference sequence). The CDR3 covers 14 residues. J lost 0 bases, V lost 5 bases, and 6 bases had no gene match.

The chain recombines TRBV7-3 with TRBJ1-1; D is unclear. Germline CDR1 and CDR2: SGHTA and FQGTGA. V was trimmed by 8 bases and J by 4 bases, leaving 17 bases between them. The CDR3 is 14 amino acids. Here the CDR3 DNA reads TGTGCCAGCGCCCCGGGGATTTTTGGCACTGAAGCTTTCTTT. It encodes CASAPGIFGTEAFF.

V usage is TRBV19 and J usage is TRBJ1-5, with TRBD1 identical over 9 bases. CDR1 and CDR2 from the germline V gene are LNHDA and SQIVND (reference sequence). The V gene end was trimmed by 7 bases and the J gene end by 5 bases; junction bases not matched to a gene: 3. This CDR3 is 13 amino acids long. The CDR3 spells CASKGQGDQPQHF. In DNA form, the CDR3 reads TGTGCCAGTAAGGGACAGGGTGATCAGCCCCAGCATTTT.

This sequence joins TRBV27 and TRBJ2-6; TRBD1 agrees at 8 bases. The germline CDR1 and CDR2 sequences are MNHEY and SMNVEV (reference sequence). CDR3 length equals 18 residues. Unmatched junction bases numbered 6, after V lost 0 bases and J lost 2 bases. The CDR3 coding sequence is TGTGCCAGCAGTTTATCGAGACGGACAGGGCCTGGGGCCAACGTCCTGACTTTC. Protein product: CASSLSRRTGPGANVLTF.

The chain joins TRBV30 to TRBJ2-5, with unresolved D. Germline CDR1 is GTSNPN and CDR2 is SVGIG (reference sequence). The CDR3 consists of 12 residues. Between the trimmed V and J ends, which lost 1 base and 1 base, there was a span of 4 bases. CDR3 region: CAWSASQETQYF. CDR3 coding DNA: TGTGCCTGGAGTGCGAGCCAAGAGACCCAGTACTTC. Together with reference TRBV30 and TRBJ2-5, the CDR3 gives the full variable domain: SQTIHQWPATLVQPVGSPLSLECTVEGTSNPNLYWYRQAAGRGLQLLFYSVGIGQISSEVPQNLSASRPQDRQFILSSKKLLLSDSGFYLCAWSASQETQYFGPGTRLLVL.

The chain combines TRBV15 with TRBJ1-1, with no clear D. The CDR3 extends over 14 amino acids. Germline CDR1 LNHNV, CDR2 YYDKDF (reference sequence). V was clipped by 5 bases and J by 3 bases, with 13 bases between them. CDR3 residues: CATSRGPGDTEAFF. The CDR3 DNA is TGTGCCACCAGCCGCGGACCCGGGGACACTGAAGCTTTCTTT. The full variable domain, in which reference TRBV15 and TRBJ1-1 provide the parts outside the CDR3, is DAMVIQNPRYQVTQFGKPVTLSCSQTLNHNVMYWYQQKSSQAPKLLFHYYDKDFNNEADTPDNFQSRRPNTSFCFLDIRSPGLGDTAMYLCATSRGPGDTEAFFGQGTRLTVV.

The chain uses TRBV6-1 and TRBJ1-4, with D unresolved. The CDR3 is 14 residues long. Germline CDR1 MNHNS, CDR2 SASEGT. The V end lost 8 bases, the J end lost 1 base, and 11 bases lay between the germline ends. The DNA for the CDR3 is TGTGCCAGCCTTTGGCGGGGAACTAATGAAAAACTGTTTTTT. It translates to CASLWRGTNEKLFF.

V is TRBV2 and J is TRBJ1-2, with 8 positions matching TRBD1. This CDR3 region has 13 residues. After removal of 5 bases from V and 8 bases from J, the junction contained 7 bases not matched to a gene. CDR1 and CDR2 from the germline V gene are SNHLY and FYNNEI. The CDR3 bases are TGTGCCAGCAGTACACAGGGGGAAAGCGGCTACACCTTC. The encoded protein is CASSTQGESGYTF.

The CDR3 DNA reads as TGTGCCAGCAGCTTTTTCGGGGGCTACACCTTC. It yields the protein CASSFFGGYTF. The J gene is TRBJ1-2, the V gene TRBV5-4; D not resolved. The CDR3 totals 11 residues. Germline CDR1 is SGHNT and CDR2 is YYREEE (reference sequence). Trimming removed 2 bases from V and 8 bases from J, with 7 bases in between.

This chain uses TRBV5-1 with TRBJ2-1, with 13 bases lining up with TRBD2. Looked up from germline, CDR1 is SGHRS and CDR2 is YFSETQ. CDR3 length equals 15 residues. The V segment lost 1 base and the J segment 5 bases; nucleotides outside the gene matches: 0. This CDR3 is CASSLTSGGDNEQFF. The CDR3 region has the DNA TGCGCCAGCAGCTTGACTAGCGGGGGGGACAATGAGCAGTTCTTC.